These T cell receptor beta chains were read from a single sample in a study of shared clonotypes between healthy human individuals. Here immunoSEQ multiplex PCR was the method, and the copy in TCRdb shows in-frame clones only, minus some. The sample has about 680,000 clones, roughly 94% seen once. Sequenced: naive CD8+ T cells sorted from blood. The receptors shown here come from a young man in good health. Both conserved end residues are trimmed from each CDR3. D genes are given only for firm matches.

j_call: TRBJ2-7
v_call: TRBV5-1
d_call: TRBD1
cdr3_aa: ASSRRQGSLNEQY

j_call: TRBJ2-5
v_call: TRBV2
d_call: -
cdr3_aa: ASLNEGGQETQY

j_call: TRBJ2-7
v_call: TRBV6-1
d_call: TRBD2
cdr3_aa: ASRTFGGGDYEQY

j_call: TRBJ2-7
v_call: TRBV21-1
d_call: -
cdr3_aa: ASSKGGEKRDSYEQY

j_call: TRBJ1-6
v_call: TRBV6-1
d_call: TRBD1
cdr3_aa: ASSEARGTGFSGSPLH

j_call: TRBJ2-1
v_call: TRBV10-1
d_call: TRBD1
cdr3_aa: ASSEYQLLDRSNEQF

j_call: TRBJ2-7
v_call: TRBV5-4
d_call: -
cdr3_aa: ASSSHTSYEQY

j_call: TRBJ2-1
v_call: TRBV19
d_call: -
cdr3_aa: ASSIMVGSYNEQF

j_call: TRBJ1-3
v_call: TRBV9
d_call: -
cdr3_aa: ASSQPSGAISGNTIY

j_call: TRBJ2-7
v_call: TRBV4-1
d_call: -
cdr3_aa: ASSPLDGGRGAYEQY

j_call: TRBJ2-7
v_call: TRBV11-2
d_call: TRBD2
cdr3_aa: ASRLAGTYEQY

j_call: TRBJ2-7
v_call: TRBV2
d_call: TRBD2
cdr3_aa: ASSASLAGVRISYEQY

j_call: TRBJ1-1
v_call: TRBV28
d_call: -
cdr3_aa: ASSYTHLGRANTEAF

j_call: TRBJ2-3
v_call: TRBV5-4
d_call: -
cdr3_aa: ASSFRGSTDTQY

j_call: TRBJ2-7
v_call: TRBV2
d_call: TRBD1
cdr3_aa: ASSDGQGAQLPGNEQY

j_call: TRBJ2-5
v_call: TRBV7-8
d_call: -
cdr3_aa: ASSLLSTRPRETQY

j_call: TRBJ2-7
v_call: TRBV7-9
d_call: -
cdr3_aa: ASRGDRHEQY

j_call: TRBJ2-1
v_call: TRBV11-3
d_call: -
cdr3_aa: ASSPPGGHNEQF

j_call: TRBJ2-5
v_call: TRBV5-4
d_call: -
cdr3_aa: ASSLSLAQGETQY

j_call: TRBJ2-7
v_call: TRBV6-5
d_call: TRBD2
cdr3_aa: ASSYASGSYEQY

j_call: TRBJ2-5
v_call: TRBV18
d_call: -
cdr3_aa: ASSPHPGQETQY

j_call: TRBJ2-4
v_call: TRBV2
d_call: TRBD2
cdr3_aa: APRGVKNIQY

j_call: TRBJ2-1
v_call: TRBV7-9
d_call: TRBD1
cdr3_aa: ASSWTGDEQF

j_call: TRBJ2-3
v_call: TRBV7-9
d_call: -
cdr3_aa: ASSFDTQY

j_call: TRBJ2-3
v_call: TRBV4-1
d_call: TRBD2
cdr3_aa: ASSQAPAGTSVDTQY

j_call: TRBJ1-4
v_call: TRBV9
d_call: -
cdr3_aa: ASAQNPTETNEKLF

j_call: TRBJ2-2
v_call: TRBV4-1
d_call: TRBD1
cdr3_aa: ASSQPMGHRDRRTGELF

j_call: TRBJ2-1
v_call: TRBV4-1
d_call: -
cdr3_aa: ASSQGKGVGNEQF

j_call: TRBJ2-2
v_call: TRBV5-8
d_call: -
cdr3_aa: ASSSNTGELF

j_call: TRBJ2-7
v_call: TRBV5-1
d_call: TRBD1
cdr3_aa: ASSLARGPYEQY

j_call: TRBJ1-5
v_call: TRBV7-4
d_call: -
cdr3_aa: ASSLGCPSSSGNQPQH

j_call: TRBJ1-5
v_call: TRBV7-7
d_call: -
cdr3_aa: ASSLTGREDNQPQH

j_call: TRBJ2-1
v_call: TRBV5-1
d_call: -
cdr3_aa: ASSLREPYNEQF

j_call: TRBJ2-1
v_call: TRBV4-1
d_call: TRBD2
cdr3_aa: ASSLFGTSLYNEQF

j_call: TRBJ2-3
v_call: TRBV29-1
d_call: -
cdr3_aa: SVEKLGFGDTQY

j_call: TRBJ2-3
v_call: TRBV7-2
d_call: -
cdr3_aa: ASSWIGAGDTQY

j_call: TRBJ1-4
v_call: TRBV7-9
d_call: -
cdr3_aa: ASSLDRDGNLNEKLF

j_call: TRBJ1-1
v_call: TRBV4-1
d_call: -
cdr3_aa: ASSPNTGNTEAF

j_call: TRBJ2-7
v_call: TRBV7-2
d_call: -
cdr3_aa: ASSLYGAINYEQY

j_call: TRBJ2-3
v_call: TRBV9
d_call: -
cdr3_aa: ASSVEGGYWQY

j_call: TRBJ1-1
v_call: TRBV11-2
d_call: -
cdr3_aa: ASSSPAEAF

j_call: TRBJ2-1
v_call: TRBV28
d_call: -
cdr3_aa: ASSLAGYNEQF

j_call: TRBJ2-7
v_call: TRBV10-3
d_call: -
cdr3_aa: AISSDSTYEQY

j_call: TRBJ2-3
v_call: TRBV27
d_call: -
cdr3_aa: ATGRSDTQY

j_call: TRBJ2-1
v_call: TRBV7-9
d_call: -
cdr3_aa: ASSYSNEQF

j_call: TRBJ2-7
v_call: TRBV18
d_call: -
cdr3_aa: ASSPKGNSYEQY

j_call: TRBJ1-4
v_call: TRBV9
d_call: -
cdr3_aa: ASSPNQGNEKLF

j_call: TRBJ2-7
v_call: TRBV7-9
d_call: TRBD2
cdr3_aa: ASSLSAGGLYEQY